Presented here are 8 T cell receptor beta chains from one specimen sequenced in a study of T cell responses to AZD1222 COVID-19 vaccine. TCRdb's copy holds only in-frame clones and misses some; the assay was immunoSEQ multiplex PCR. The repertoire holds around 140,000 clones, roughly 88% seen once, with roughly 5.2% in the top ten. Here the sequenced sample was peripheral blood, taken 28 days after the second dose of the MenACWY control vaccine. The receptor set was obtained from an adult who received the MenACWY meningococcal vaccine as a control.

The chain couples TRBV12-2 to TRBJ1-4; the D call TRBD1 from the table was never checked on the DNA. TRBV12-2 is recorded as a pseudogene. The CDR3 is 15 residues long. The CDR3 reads CASHRMGQPNEKLFF. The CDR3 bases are TGTGCAAGTCACCGAATGGGACAGCCTAATGAAAAACTGTTTTTT.

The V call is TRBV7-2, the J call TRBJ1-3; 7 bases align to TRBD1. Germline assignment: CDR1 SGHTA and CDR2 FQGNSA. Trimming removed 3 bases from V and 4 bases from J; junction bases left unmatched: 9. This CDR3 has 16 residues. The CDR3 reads CASSFATGLDGNTIYF. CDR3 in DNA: TGTGCCAGCAGCTTCGCGACAGGGCTAGACGGAAACACCATATATTTT.

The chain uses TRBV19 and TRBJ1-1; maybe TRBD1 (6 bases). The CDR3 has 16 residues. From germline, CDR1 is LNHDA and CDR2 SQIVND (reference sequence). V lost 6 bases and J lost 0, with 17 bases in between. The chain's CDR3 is CASRYHSGVLNTEAFF. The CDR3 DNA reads TGTGCCAGTAGATATCACTCAGGGGTCCTGAACACTGAAGCTTTCTTT. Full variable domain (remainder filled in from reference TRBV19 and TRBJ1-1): DGGITQSPKYLFRKEGQNVTLSCEQNLNHDAMYWYRQDPGQGLRLIYYSQIVNDFQKGDIAEGYSVSREKKESFPLTVTSAQKNPTAFYLCASRYHSGVLNTEAFFGQGTRLTVV.

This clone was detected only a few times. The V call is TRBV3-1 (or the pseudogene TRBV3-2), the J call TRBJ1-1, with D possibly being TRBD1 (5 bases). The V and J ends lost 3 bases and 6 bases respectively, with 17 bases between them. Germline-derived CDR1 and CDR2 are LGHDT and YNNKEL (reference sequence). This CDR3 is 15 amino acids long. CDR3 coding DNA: TGTGCCAGCAGCCACGTCTATGAGGGGAGCGCTGAAGCTTTCTTT. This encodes CASSHVYEGSAEAFF.

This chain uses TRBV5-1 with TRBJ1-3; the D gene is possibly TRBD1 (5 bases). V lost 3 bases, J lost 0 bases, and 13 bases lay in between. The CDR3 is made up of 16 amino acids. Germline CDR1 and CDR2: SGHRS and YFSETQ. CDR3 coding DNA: TGCGCCAGCAGCTGGGGGGGAGTAATCTCTGGAAACACCATATATTTT. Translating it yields CASSWGGVISGNTIYF.

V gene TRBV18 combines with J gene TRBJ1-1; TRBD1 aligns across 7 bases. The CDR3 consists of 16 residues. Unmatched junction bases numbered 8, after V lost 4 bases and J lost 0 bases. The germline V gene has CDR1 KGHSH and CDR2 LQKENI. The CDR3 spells CASSRTGSLMNTEAFF. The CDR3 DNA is TGTGCCAGCTCACGGACAGGAAGCCTCATGAACACTGAAGCTTTCTTT.

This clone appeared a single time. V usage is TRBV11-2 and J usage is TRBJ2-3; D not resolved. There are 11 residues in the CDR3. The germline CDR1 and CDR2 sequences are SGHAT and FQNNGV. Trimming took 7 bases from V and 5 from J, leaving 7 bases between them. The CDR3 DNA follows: TGTGCCAGCAATATAGGAGATACGCAGTATTTT. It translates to CASNIGDTQYF.

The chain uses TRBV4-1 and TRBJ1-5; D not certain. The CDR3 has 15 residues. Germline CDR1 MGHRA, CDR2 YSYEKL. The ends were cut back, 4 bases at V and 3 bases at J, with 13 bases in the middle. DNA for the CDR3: TGCGCCAGCAGCCCCGATCGGGAAACCAATCAGCCCCAGCATTTT. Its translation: CASSPDRETNQPQHF.